This T cell receptor (beta chain) was sequenced during a study of ipilimumab plus nivolumab after autologous stem cell transplantation. Whole-study context: DLBCL patients had primary refractory or relapsed disease. Overall study findings and caveats: Authors suggest TCR repertoire, Treg phenotype and gut microbiota support further study.

TCRdb keeps only in-frame clones here, not all; method: immunoSEQ multiplex PCR. Found here are approximately 12,000 clones, 60% to 80% of them singletons; the top ten hold under 30%. CDR1 and CDR2 from the germline V gene are MNHNY and SVGAGI (reference sequence). The CDR3 is made up of 13 amino acids. Trimming took off 2 bases at V and 5 bases at J, with 7 bases between the two ends. Patients got ipilimumab 1 mg/kg beginning 14 to 28 days post-transplant. Dosing: nivolumab 3 mg/kg IV, weeks 1, 4, 7, 10, then every two weeks to week 26. With regard to this clone: Its antigen is unidentified.

The sequence came from a male donor with diffuse large B-cell lymphoma. The chain employs TRBV6-6 and TRBJ2-4; D is possibly TRBD2 (5 bases). The sequences come from PBMCs, collected in a trial of ipilimumab plus nivolumab as post-transplant consolidation. The CDR3 reads CASSYGSENIQYF. CDR3 nucleotide sequence: TGTGCCAGCAGTTACGGGAGCGAAAACATTCAGTACTTC.